The clone carrying this T cell receptor beta chain has just one count. Its antigen is as yet unknown. Germline CDR1 and CDR2: SGHNT and YYREEE (reference sequence). This CDR3 comprises 15 residues. J was trimmed by 5 bases and V by 5 bases; bases with no gene match: 6. The data were taken from a study of cytomegalovirus exposure and HLA in healthy donors. Study-wide results and limits: Reportedly, a later analysis found an Asian-associated ancestry cluster had fewer N-insertions than the roughly 700-donor mean. Cytomegalovirus association was assigned to over 150 TCR beta chains.

A multiplex PCR was run with 60 Vbeta primers and 13 Jbeta primers. TCRdb's table, derived via immunoSEQ multiplex PCR, lists solely in-frame clones and lacks some. The table lists about 110,000 clones, 70% to 85% of them singletons. This TCR was sampled from a woman under 30 in good health and CMV-seronegative. This chain uses TRBV5-4 with TRBJ2-2; 10 nucleotides agree with TRBD2. Sequenced input: PBMCs. The CDR3 here is CASRTQRGGTGELFF. The CDR3 bases are TGTGCCAGCAGGACGCAGCGGGGGGGAACCGGGGAGCTGTTTTTT.